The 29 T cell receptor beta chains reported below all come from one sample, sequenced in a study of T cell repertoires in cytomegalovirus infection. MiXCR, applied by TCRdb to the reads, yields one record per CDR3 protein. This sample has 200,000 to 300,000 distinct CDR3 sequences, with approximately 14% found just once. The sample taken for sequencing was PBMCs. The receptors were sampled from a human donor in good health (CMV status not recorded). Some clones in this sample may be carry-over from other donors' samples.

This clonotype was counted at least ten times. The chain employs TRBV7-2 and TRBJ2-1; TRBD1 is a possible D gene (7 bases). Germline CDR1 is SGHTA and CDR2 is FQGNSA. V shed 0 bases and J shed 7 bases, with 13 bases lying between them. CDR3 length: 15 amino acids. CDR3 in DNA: TGTGCCAGCAGCTTAGCCCCAGGGGGAGGAAATGAGCAGTTCTTC. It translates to CASSLAPGGGNEQFF.

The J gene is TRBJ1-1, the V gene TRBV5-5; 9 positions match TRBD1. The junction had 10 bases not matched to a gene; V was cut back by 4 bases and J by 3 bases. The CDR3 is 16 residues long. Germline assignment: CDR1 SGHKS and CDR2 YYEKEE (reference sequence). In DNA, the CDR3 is TGTGCCAGCAGCCGCCGGGACAGGGTTAACCACACTGAAGCTTTCTTT. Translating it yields CASSRRDRVNHTEAFF.

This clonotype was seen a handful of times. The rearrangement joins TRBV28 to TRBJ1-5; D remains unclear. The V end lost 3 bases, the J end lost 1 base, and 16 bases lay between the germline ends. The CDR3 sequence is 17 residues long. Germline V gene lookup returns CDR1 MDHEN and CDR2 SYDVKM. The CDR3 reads CASSLSGGGTSNQPQHF. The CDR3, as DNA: TGTGCCAGCAGTTTGAGTGGTGGTGGCACCAGCAATCAGCCCCAGCATTTT.

DNA for the CDR3: TGCAGCGCAAAAGCGGGGGGCCCCTACGAGCAGTACTTC. It specifies CSAKAGGPYEQYF. The chain is built from TRBV29-1 and TRBJ2-7; 9 bases are shared with TRBD2. Losses at the gene ends were 7 bases for V and 2 bases for J; bases not matched to a gene: 6. The CDR3 is 13 residues long. CDR1 SQVTM and CDR2 ANQGSEA come from the germline V gene.

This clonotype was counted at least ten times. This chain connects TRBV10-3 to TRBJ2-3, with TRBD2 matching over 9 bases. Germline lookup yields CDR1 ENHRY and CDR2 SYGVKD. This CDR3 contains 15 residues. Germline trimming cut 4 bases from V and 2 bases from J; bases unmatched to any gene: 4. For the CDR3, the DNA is TGTGCCATCAGTGGATTAGCGGGAGCCACAGATACGCAGTATTTT. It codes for CAISGLAGATDTQYF.

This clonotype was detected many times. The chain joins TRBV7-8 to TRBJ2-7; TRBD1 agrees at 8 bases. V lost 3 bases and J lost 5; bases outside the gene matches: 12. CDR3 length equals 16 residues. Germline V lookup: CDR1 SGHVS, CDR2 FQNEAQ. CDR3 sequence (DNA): TGTGCCAGCAGCTTCGGATCGAGGACAGGGAGGAACGAGCAGTACTTC. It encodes CASSFGSRTGRNEQYF. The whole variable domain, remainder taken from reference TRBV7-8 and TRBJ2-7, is GAGVSQSPRYKVAKRGQDVALRCDPISGHVSLFWYQQALGQGPEFLTYFQNEAQLDKSGLPSDRFFAERPEGSVSTLKIQRTQQEDSAVYLCASSFGSRTGRNEQYFGPGTRLTVT.

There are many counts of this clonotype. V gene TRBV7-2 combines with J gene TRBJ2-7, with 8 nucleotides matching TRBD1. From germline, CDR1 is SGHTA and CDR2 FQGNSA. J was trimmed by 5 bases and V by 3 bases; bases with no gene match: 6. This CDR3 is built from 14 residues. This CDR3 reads CASSLGQAPHEQYF. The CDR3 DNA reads TGTGCCAGCAGCTTGGGACAGGCTCCCCACGAGCAGTACTTC. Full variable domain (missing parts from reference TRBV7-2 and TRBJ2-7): GAGVSQSPSNKVTEKGKDVELRCDPISGHTALYWYRQSLGQGLEFLIYFQGNSAPDKSGLPSDRFSAERTGGSVSTLTIQRTQQEDSAVYLCASSLGQAPHEQYFGPGTRLTVT.

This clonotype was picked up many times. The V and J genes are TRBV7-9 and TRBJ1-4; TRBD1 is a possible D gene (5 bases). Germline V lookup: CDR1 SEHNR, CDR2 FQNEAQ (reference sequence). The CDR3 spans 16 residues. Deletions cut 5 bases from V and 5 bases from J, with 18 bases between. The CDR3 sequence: CASSHSSGEGNEKLFF. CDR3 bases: TGTGCCAGCAGCCACTCCTCTGGGGAGGGGAATGAAAAACTGTTTTTT.

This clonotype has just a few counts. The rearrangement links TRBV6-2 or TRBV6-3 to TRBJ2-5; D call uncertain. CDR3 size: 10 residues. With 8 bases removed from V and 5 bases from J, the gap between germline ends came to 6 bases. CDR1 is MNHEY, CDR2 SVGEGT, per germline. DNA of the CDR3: TGTGCCAGCCAGCAGGAGACCCAGTACTTC. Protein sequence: CASQQETQYF.

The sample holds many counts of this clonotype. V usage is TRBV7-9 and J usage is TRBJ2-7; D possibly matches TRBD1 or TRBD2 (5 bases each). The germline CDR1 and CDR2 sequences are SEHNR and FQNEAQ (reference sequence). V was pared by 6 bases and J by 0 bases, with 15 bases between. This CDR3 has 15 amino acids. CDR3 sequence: CASRFGTASSYEQYF. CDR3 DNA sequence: TGTGCCAGCAGGTTCGGGACCGCTAGCTCCTACGAGCAGTACTTC. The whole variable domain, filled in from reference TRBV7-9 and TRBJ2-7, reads DTGVSQNPRHKITKRGQNVTFRCDPISEHNRLYWYRQTLGQGPEFLTYFQNEAQLEKSRLLSDRFSAERPKGSFSTLEIQRTEQGDSAMYLCASRFGTASSYEQYFGPGTRLTVT.

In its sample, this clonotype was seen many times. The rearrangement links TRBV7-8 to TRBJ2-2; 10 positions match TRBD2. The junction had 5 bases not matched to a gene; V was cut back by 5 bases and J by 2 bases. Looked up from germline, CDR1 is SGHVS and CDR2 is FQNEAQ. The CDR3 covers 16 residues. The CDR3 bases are TGTGCCAGCAGCGCTAGCGGGAGAATTAACACCGGGGAGCTGTTTTTT. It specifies CASSASGRINTGELFF.

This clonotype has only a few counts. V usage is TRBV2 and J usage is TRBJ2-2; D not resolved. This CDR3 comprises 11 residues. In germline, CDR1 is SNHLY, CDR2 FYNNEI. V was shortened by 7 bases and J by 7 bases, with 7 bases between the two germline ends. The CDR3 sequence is CASIEFGELFF. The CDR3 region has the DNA TGTGCCAGCATAGAGTTCGGGGAGCTGTTTTTT.

The CDR3 DNA sequence: TGTGCCAGCAGTTTATCTAGGTCGCTTGGTGATGAGACCCAGTACTTC. Translation gives CASSLSRSLGDETQYF. The chain carries TRBV27 and TRBJ2-5; D not resolved. CDR1 and CDR2 (germline): MNHEY, SMNVEV (reference sequence). Trimming cost V 0 bases and J 5 bases, with 16 bases left between them. The CDR3 contains 16 residues.

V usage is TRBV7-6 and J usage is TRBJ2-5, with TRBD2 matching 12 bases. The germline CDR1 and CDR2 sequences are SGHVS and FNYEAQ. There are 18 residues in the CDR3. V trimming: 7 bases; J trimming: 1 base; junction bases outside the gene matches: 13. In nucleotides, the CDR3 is TGTGCCAGCACCTCAGAAGCCCGACTAGCGGGGGCCCAAGAGACCCAGTACTTC. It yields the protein CASTSEARLAGAQETQYF.

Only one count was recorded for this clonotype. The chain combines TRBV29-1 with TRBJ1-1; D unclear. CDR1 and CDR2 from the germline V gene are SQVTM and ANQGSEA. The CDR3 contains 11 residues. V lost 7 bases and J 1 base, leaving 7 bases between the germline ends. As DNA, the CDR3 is TGCAGCGCAGCGGGGAACACTGAAGCTTTCTTT. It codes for CSAAGNTEAFF.

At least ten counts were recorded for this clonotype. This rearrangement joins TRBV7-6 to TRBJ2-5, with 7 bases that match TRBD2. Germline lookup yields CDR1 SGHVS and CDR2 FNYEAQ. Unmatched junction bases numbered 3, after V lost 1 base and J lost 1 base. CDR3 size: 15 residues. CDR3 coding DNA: TGTGCCAGCAGCTTAGTGTCTAGCGGCCAAGAGACCCAGTACTTC. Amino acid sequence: CASSLVSSGQETQYF. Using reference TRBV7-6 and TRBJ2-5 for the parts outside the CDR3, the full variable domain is GAGVSQSPRYKVTKRGQDVALRCDPISGHVSLYWYRQALGQGPEFLTYFNYEAQQDKSGLPNDRFSAERPEGSISTLTIQRTEQRDSAMYRCASSLVSSGQETQYFGPGTRLLVL.

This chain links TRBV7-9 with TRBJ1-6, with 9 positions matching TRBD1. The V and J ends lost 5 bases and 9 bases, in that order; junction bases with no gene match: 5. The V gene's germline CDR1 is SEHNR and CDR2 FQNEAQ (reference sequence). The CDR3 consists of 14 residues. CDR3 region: CASSRTGGFSPLHF. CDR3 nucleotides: TGTGCCAGCAGCCGTACAGGGGGCTTTTCACCCCTCCACTTT.

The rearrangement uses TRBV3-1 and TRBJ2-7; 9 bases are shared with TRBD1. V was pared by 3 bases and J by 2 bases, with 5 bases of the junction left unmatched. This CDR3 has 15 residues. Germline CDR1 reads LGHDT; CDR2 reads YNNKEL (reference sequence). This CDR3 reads CASSQGQGKAYEQYF. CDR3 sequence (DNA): TGTGCCAGCAGCCAGGGACAGGGTAAGGCCTACGAGCAGTACTTC.

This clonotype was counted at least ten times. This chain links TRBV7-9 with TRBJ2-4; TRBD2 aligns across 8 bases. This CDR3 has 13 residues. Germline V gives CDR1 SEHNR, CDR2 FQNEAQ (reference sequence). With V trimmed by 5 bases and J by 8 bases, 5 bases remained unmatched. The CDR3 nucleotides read TGTGCCAGCAGCCCCAGCGGGGGAGACATTCAGTACTTC. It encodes CASSPSGGDIQYF.

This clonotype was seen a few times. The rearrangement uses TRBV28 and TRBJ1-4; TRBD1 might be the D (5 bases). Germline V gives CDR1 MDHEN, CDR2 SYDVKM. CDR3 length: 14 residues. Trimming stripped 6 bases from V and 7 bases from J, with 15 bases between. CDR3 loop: CASRPQGNGEKLFF. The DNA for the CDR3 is TGTGCCAGCAGACCCCAGGGTAATGGTGAAAAACTGTTTTTT.

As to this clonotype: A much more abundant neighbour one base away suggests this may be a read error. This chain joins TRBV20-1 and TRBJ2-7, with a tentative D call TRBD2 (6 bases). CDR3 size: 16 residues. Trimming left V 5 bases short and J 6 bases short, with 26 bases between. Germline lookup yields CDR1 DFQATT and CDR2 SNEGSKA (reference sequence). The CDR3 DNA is TGCAGTGCTTGGGCCCCACTAGCTCCCCGGGCCGGCGAGCAGTACTTC. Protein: CSAWAPLAPRAGEQYF.

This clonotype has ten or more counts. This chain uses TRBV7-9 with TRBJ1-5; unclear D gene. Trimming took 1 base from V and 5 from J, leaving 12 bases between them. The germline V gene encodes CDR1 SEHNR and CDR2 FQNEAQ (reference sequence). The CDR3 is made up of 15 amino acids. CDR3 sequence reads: CASSLGSLGDQPQHF. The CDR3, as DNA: TGTGCCAGCAGCTTAGGTTCCCTGGGCGATCAGCCCCAGCATTTT.

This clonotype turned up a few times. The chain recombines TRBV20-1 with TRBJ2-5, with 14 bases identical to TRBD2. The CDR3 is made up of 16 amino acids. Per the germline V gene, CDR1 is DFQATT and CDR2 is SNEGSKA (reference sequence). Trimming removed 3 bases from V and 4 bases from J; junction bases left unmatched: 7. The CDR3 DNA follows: TGCAGTGCTAGCCCCGGGACTAGCGGGAGTTTAGAGACCCAGTACTTC. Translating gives CSASPGTSGSLETQYF.

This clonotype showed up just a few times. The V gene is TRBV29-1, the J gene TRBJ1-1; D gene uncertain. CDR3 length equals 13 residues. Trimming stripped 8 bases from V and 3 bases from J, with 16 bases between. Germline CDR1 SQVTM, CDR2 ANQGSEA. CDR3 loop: CSTTVSGDTEAFF. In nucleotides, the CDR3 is TGCAGCACCACCGTATCTGGGGACACTGAAGCTTTCTTT.

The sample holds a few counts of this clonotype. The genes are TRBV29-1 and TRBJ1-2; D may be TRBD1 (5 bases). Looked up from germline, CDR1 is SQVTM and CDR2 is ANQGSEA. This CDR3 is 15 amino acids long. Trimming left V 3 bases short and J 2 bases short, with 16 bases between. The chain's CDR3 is CSVEGLKTGNYGYTF. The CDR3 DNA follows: TGCAGCGTTGAGGGACTGAAGACGGGAAACTATGGCTACACCTTC.

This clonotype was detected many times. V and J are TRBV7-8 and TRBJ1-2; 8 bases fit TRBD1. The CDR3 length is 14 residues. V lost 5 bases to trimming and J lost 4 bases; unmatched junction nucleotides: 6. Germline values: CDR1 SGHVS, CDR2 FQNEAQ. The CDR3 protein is CASSQTGDSYGYTF. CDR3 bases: TGTGCCAGCAGCCAGACAGGGGATTCCTATGGCTACACCTTC.

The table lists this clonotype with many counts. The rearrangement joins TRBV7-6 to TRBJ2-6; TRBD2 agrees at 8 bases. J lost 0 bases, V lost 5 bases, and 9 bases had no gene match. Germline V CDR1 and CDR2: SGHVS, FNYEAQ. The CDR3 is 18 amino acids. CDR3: CASSDQTSGSSGANVLTF. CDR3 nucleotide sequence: TGTGCCAGCAGCGACCAAACTAGCGGCAGCTCTGGGGCCAACGTCCTGACTTTC.

The CDR3 nucleotides are TGTGCCAGTCCGTCCACCTCGGACAGAGAGACCCAGTACTTC. Residues: CASPSTSDRETQYF. The chain joins TRBV28 to TRBJ2-5; the D gene is possibly TRBD1 (6 bases). This CDR3 comprises 14 residues. Trimming pared 9 bases from V and 4 bases from J, leaving 18 bases between. CDR1 is MDHEN, CDR2 SYDVKM, per germline.

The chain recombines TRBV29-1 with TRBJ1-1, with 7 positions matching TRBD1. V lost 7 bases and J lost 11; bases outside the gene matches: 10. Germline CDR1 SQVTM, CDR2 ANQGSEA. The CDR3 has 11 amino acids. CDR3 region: CSGRDSLKAFF. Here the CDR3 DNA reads TGCAGCGGCCGGGACAGTTTAAAGGCTTTCTTT.